One sample yielded the 8 T cell receptor beta chains listed below, sequenced in a study of brain T cells in children with intractable seizures. Assay used: immunoSEQ multiplex PCR; TCRdb lists only in-frame clones, some missing. The sample has about 340,000 clones; over 85% are singletons. Specified time point: blood from clinic visit 5 months post-surgery; TSC patient then seizure free. Sample: peripheral blood, taken around 5 months after surgery. Receptor source: a boy younger than two with tuberous sclerosis and intractable seizures.

This clone showed up just once. The rearrangement links TRBV5-1 to TRBJ2-6; possibly TRBD1 for D (5 bases). The CDR3 has 18 residues. Germline CDR1 is SGHRS and CDR2 is YFSETQ. V was trimmed by 0 bases and J by 1 base, leaving 14 bases between them. For the CDR3, the DNA is TGCGCCAGCAGCTTGGTCGGCAGGGTTGTTTCTGGGGCCAACGTCCTGACTTTC. The encoded protein is CASSLVGRVVSGANVLTF.

The chain employs TRBV10-1 and TRBJ2-1, with D perhaps assigned TRBD1 or TRBD2 (5 bases each). From germline, CDR1 is WNHNN and CDR2 SYGVQD (reference sequence). Trimming stripped 0 bases from V and 7 bases from J, with 7 bases between. The CDR3 is made up of 13 amino acids. The DNA of the CDR3 is TGCGCCAGCAGTGAGTCTTGGGGGAATGAGCAGTTCTTC. Translated, it gives CASSESWGNEQFF.

The table lists this clone with a count of one. The V call is TRBV6-1, the J call TRBJ2-5; no clear D. From germline, CDR1 is MNHNS and CDR2 SASEGT. The CDR3 consists of 13 residues. Trimming shortened V by 1 base and J by 2 bases, and 5 bases separated the two germline ends. This CDR3 reads CASSEVQQETQYF. Here the CDR3 DNA reads TGTGCCAGCAGTGAAGTGCAGCAAGAGACCCAGTACTTC.

There are a few counts of this clone. The J gene is TRBJ2-7, the V gene TRBV4-1, with 7 bases aligning to TRBD1. Unmatched junction bases numbered 3, after V lost 0 bases and J lost 4 bases. The CDR3 sequence is 14 residues long. Germline-derived CDR1 and CDR2 are MGHRA and YSYEKL. As DNA, the CDR3 is TGCGCCAGCAGCCAAGAGACAGGGCCATACGAGCAGTACTTC. Its translation is CASSQETGPYEQYF.

V gene TRBV21-1 combines with J gene TRBJ2-5; the table's D call, TRBD1, has no DNA check behind it. TRBV21-1 is reported as a pseudogene. The CDR3 extends over 17 amino acids. The CDR3 DNA reads as TGTGCCAGCAGCAAAGGGGAGAAGACAGGGAATTTAAAGACCCAGTACTTC. Translating it yields CASSKGEKTGNLKTQYF.

The J gene is TRBJ2-7, the V gene TRBV12-3 or TRBV12-4; D call uncertain. V gave up 3 bases and J gave up 3 bases, with 9 bases separating them. The CDR3 totals 13 residues. DNA for the CDR3: TGTGCCAGCAGTTTTAAGGCCGACTACGAGCAGTACTTC. Translated, it gives CASSFKADYEQYF.

The chain carries TRBV7-9 and TRBJ2-7; possibly TRBD1 for D (6 bases). V lost 5 bases, J lost 3 bases, and 14 bases lay in between. In germline, CDR1 is SEHNR, CDR2 FQNEAQ (reference sequence). This CDR3 region has 14 residues. CDR3 residues: CASSPPTGLYEQYF. As DNA, the CDR3 is TGTGCCAGCAGCCCCCCTACAGGGCTCTACGAGCAGTACTTC.

The chain carries TRBV9 and TRBJ2-3, with D tentatively TRBD1 (6 bases). The V and J ends lost 0 bases and 2 bases respectively, with 10 bases between them. Germline values: CDR1 SGDLS, CDR2 YYNGEE. This CDR3 contains 15 residues. As DNA, the CDR3 is TGTGCCAGCAGCGTAGAGTGGGGGCACACAGATACGCAGTATTTT. The encoded protein is CASSVEWGHTDTQYF.